This T cell receptor beta chain was captured by sequencing in a study of cytomegalovirus exposure and HLA in healthy donors (TCRdb year 2017). Regarding the complete study: In an earlier analysis of several hundred of the donors, 250 to 350 Gb of sequence data and 100 million or so unique TCR beta sequences from approximately 180 million T cells were reported. Approximately 300 gigabases of sequencing data and approximately 91 million unique TCR sequences made up an early release that covered some 640 HLA-typed donors. Among the roughly 390 genotyped donors, 75% to 90% belonged to the genetic ancestry cluster associated with self-reported Caucasian donors. The study aimed to test whether signatures of past pathogen exposure could be identified by cataloging public T cell receptors. The study used immunosequencing to profile the T cell repertoires of approximately 650 subjects and linked those repertoires to cytomegalovirus serostatus. Besides the first cohort of 500 to 700 subjects, a separate validation cohort made up of 120 different subjects was used. To predict cytomegalovirus infection status, the study combined high-throughput TCR immunosequencing, statistical association of individual TCRs with disease status, and machine learning. To study patterns of TCR occurrence, a later analysis re-analyzed previously published TCR beta repertoires from more than 550 donors and added high-resolution HLA genotyping. Rather than drawing on any new phenotypic data, the later analysis identified candidate immune exposures from TCR beta sequences and the way those sequences occurred across donors. In an earlier analysis of roughly 580 of the donors, high-throughput TCR beta sequencing was used to judge whether each TCR beta V gene segment behaved as functional or pseudogenic. Donor age, sex, ethnicity and CMV serostatus were collected together with the repertoire data. A later genetic analysis took genome-wide SNP genotypes for about three fifths of the roughly 700 donors and used that subset as a discovery cohort. All discovery cohort repertoires had been generated using a single sequencing platform. HLA typing covered class I and class II loci at four-digit resolution. Typing coverage differed by locus: A, B, C, DRB1 and DQB1 were typed in roughly 620-640 donors, DQA1 in about 500, DPA1 in some 610, and DPB1 in just under 490. About five DR-DQ haplotypes were treated as single units for association and clustering because of strong linkage in the cohort. On average, around 230,000 unique TCR beta nucleotide sequences were sequenced per donor among 350 to 400 genotyped donors of the cohort, with roughly 20% of those sequences being non-productive. Overall study outcomes, separate from this receptor: A further reported finding was that TCR beta sequences accurately predicted the HLA-A and HLA-B alleles for most subjects in the first cohort. A group of highly shared sequence variants was considered likely to be a technical artifact of the sequencing pipeline. A later analysis found that TCR association rates varied across HLA loci, with DRB1 alleles showing the most associated TCRs and HLA-C alleles the fewest. A few of the identified cytomegalovirus-associated TCR beta chains were confirmed in vitro to be specific for cytomegalovirus antigens. A later analysis associated approximately 17,000 TCR beta sequences with specific HLA alleles at a false discovery rate of 0.05. Across donors, most TCR sequences were observed very rarely, whereas some public TCRs were present in many individuals. Because HLA typing was unavailable for some donors at each locus, only the typed subset was used in association tests. The classifier was reported to diagnose cytomegalovirus status with high specificity and sensitivity in both the original cohort and the validation cohort. Assigning TCR associations to individual alleles was difficult when HLA alleles, especially DR and DQ, strongly co-occurred. Sequencing depth was assumed to be roughly uniform across donors in the presence/absence analyses, though that assumption may not hold. The study gave a list of around 170 TCR beta chains associated with cytomegalovirus. Because the 87-base-pair reads could not distinguish some IMGT-functional V segments, including TRBV6-2 and TRBV6-3, those segments were excluded. Because counts were too low, some 16 rarely observed V segments, including chromosome 9 orphons, were excluded from the earlier analysis of several hundred of the donors. According to a later genetic analysis, donors in an Asian-associated ancestry cluster had fewer N-insertions in productive TCRs than the approximately 650-donor mean. The authors suggested that the approach could potentially be extended to other disease states and immunological phenotypes. In a later genetic analysis, a missense DCLRE1C variant was associated with V-gene and J-gene trimming of TCR beta chains, and the association was replicated in an independent cohort. According to a later analysis, most CMV-associated TCR beta chains appeared to be HLA-restricted, and the HLA associations seemed to be driven largely by CMV exposure. CMV serostatus was the only immune exposure information available for the cohort. Several of the top co-occurrence clusters appeared to be linked to parvovirus B19, influenza, CMV and Epstein-Barr virus, according to a later analysis. In a later analysis, HLA-associated TCR beta chains showed more clonal expansion and lower generation probabilities than non-associated chains that were equally common. In an earlier analysis of fewer than 750 of the donors, most TCR beta V segments were observed in productive rearrangements about 87% or about 30% of the time, broadly matching IMGT annotations. Only TCR beta chains were sequenced in this cohort, and the absence of alpha or paired-chain data limited detectable features. Correlated functional status among segregating V segments might reflect linkage disequilibrium, but an unknown experimental factor could not be ruled out.

Concerning this clone itself: Its specific antigen is unknown. Per-nucleotide qualities are absent, and no much larger clonotype sits a single base away.

CDR1 and CDR2 (MNHNS, SASEGT) derive from the germline V gene. From cysteine to phenylalanine, the CDR3 is 15 amino acids long. Kept here is only the CDR3 DNA, which spans 45 bases and is read in frame from base 1. Trimming costs V 2 bases and J 7 bases, and their ends lie 12 bases apart. In total, 630 or so healthy bone marrow donors made up the cohort. All cohort members were sampled while nominally healthy, although unrecorded immune exposures were likely present. The donor tested CMV seronegative, placing the donor among the approximately 400 seronegative members of the cohort. Each donor provided a peripheral blood sample, and peripheral blood mononuclear cells were used for TCR beta sequencing. The Qiagen DNeasy Blood Extraction Kit was used to extract genomic DNA from the blood cell samples. Preparation of the library involved the immunoSEQ multiplex PCR assay. For the multiplex PCR, a mixture combining 60 forward primers for TCR Vbeta segments and 13 reverse primers for TCR Jbeta segments was used. The CDR3 region of rearranged TCR beta genes was amplified from genomic DNA with a multiplex PCR assay. On the Illumina HiSeq System, the amplified TCR beta libraries were sequenced as 87-base-pair reads. In the paper's pipeline: Across the roughly 700 repertoires, a later analysis counted approximately 83 million unique TCR beta chains, around 11 million of which were shared by at least two donors. Raw reads were error-corrected and collapsed into unique sequences with a nearest-neighbor algorithm that merged closely related sequences to remove PCR and sequencing errors. To assign V, D and J gene segments, CDR3 sequences were aligned to IMGT reference sequences. Each retained sequence needed at least a six-nucleotide match to both a V gene segment and a J gene segment. A rearrangement was called productive if the CDR3 had no stop codons and remained in frame with V and J, and every other rearrangement was called non-productive. CDR3 was defined by IMGT convention, running from the second conserved V-encoded cysteine to the conserved J-encoded phenylalanine. In an earlier analysis of around 570 of the donors, sequences lacking an unambiguous match to a single V gene segment were excluded. An earlier analysis of some 500 of the donors classified V segments as functional when productive rearrangements were above 56.7% and as segregating when the standard deviation between donors was above 5%. A statistical classification framework was built for diagnosing cytomegalovirus status from the catalog of TCR beta chain sequences. V and J gene assignment, in a later analysis, came from comparing TCR nucleotide sequences with IMGT/GENE-DB human TR gene sequences. Using the TCRdist pipeline, a later analysis assigned CDR3 sequences along with most-parsimonious VDJ recombination scenarios. In a later analysis, each TCR beta chain was defined by its CDR3 amino acid sequence together with its V-gene family, and reads lacking a unique V-gene family were excluded. As a way to deal with suspected cross-contamination and a sequencing artifact, a later analysis dropped hundreds of nucleotide sequences that were highly shared and had low generation probability. A later analysis calculated a clonal expansion index for each public chain from normalized within-repertoire ranks of inferred template counts. In a later analysis, generation probabilities were computed with a VDJ recombination model fitted to out-of-frame rearrangements, and the resulting probabilities were checked against IGoR. In a later analysis, hypergeometric tests were used to score TCR-TCR, TCR-HLA and TCR-CMV co-occurrence, with a repertoire-size bias correction applied to TCR pairs. To estimate false discovery rates, a later analysis permuted the HLA or CMV assignments 20 times. In a later analysis, co-occurring TCRs were grouped using DBSCAN, and TCRdist sequence similarity was added for clustering within HLA-allele-positive subsets. Repertoires with fewer than 30,000 or more than 120,000 public chains, plus five repertoires with anomalous nucleotide sharing, were excluded from co-occurrence clustering. The table comes from immuneACCESS by way of TCRdb, which keeps in-frame sequences with V and J called. Part of the clones is missing from these tables; in studies checked, under half for an unresolved V gene and the rest for unknown reasons. From that table come the V and J calls and clone size; the DNA was used to work out D and trimming. The sample table shows 140,000 to 150,000 clones, and about four fifths are seen once. The ten top clones hold 4.5% of the sample.

This TCR was recovered from a man aged 35-49 years in good health and CMV-seronegative. The chain joins TRBV6-1 to TRBJ1-6, with TRBD1 tentatively as D gene (6 bases match). The material sequenced was PBMCs. The CDR3 amino acid sequence is: CASSERGADNSPLHF. The sequence in DNA is TGTGCCAGCAGTGAACGGGGGGCAGACAATTCACCCCTCCACTTT.